The clone carrying this T cell receptor beta chain appeared many times. Its antigen is undetermined. This entry comes from a study of T cells after yellow fever vaccination. Study results and caveats: When the response was secondary, it was weaker but reached its peak faster, day 5 versus 15.

From germline, CDR1 is SGHRS and CDR2 YFSETQ. The CDR3 sequence is 13 residues long. V gave up 0 bases and J gave up 9 bases, with 7 bases separating them. TCRdb itself ran the 5' RACE reads through MiXCR, one entry per CDR3 protein. The sample consists of some 400,000 distinct CDR3 sequences, roughly 6.2% of them appearing once. The chain uses TRBV5-1 and TRBJ1-6; D is uncertain. Source: PBMCs, taken 5 days after the yellow fever booster vaccination. The sequence was obtained from a man aged 25 to 40 who received the YFV17D yellow fever vaccine. CDR3 in DNA: TGCGCCAGCAGCTTGGCCGAGATTTCACCCCTCCACTTT. This translates into CASSLAEISPLHF.